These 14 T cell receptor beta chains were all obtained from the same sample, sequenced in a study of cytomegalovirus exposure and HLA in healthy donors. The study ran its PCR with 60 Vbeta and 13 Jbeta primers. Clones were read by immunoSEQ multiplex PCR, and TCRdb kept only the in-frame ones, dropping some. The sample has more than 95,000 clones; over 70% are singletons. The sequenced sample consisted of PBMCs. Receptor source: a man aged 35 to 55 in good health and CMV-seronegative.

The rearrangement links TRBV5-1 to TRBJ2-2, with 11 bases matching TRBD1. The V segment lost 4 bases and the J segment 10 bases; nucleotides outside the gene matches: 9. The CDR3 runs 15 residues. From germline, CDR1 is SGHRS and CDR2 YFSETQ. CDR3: CASSQGQGARLELFF. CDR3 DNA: TGCGCCAGCAGCCAAGGACAGGGGGCGCGATTGGAGCTGTTTTTT. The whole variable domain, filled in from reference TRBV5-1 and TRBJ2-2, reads KAGVTQTPRYLIKTRGQQVTLSCSPISGHRSVSWYQQTPGQGLQFLFEYFSETQRNKGNFPGRFSGRQFSNSRSEMNVSTLELGDSALYLCASSQGQGARLELFFGEGSRLTVL.

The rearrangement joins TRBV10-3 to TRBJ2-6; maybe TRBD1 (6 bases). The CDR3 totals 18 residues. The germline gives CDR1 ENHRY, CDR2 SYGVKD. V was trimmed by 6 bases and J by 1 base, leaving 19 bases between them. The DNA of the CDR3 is TGTGCCATCAGGGAGGCTCAGGGGCGAGTATCTGGGGCCAACGTCCTGACTTTC. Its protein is CAIREAQGRVSGANVLTF.

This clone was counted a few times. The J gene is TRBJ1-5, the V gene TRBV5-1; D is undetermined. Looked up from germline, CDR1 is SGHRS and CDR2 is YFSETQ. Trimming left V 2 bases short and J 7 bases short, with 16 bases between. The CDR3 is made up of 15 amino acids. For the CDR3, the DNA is TGCGCCAGCAGCTTAGCGGGTGAGGCTGGCCAGCCCCAGCATTTT. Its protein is CASSLAGEAGQPQHF. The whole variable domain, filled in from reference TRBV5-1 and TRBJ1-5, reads KAGVTQTPRYLIKTRGQQVTLSCSPISGHRSVSWYQQTPGQGLQFLFEYFSETQRNKGNFPGRFSGRQFSNSRSEMNVSTLELGDSALYLCASSLAGEAGQPQHFGDGTRLSIL.

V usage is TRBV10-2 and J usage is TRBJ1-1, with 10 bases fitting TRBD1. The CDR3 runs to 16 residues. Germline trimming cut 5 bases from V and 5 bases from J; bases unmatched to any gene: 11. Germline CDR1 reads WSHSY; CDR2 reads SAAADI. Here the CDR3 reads CASSWDRGMSRTEAFF. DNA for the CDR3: TGCGCCAGCAGTTGGGACAGGGGTATGAGTAGAACTGAAGCTTTCTTT.

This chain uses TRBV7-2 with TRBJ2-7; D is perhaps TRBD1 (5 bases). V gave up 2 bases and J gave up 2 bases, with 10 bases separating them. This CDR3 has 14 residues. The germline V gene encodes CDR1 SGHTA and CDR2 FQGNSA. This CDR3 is CASSLRTDTYEQYF. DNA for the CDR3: TGTGCCAGCAGCTTAAGAACGGACACCTACGAGCAGTACTTC.

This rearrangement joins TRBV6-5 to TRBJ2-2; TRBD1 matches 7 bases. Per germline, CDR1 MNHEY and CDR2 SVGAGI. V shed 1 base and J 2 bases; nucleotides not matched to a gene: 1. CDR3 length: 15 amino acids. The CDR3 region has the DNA TGTGCCAGCAGTTACTACAGGGGCAACACCGGGGAGCTGTTTTTT. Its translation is CASSYYRGNTGELFF.

The CDR3 bases are TGTGCCAGCAGCTTCTTCGACATACCTCAGCCCCAGCATTTT. Translated: CASSFFDIPQPQHF. V and J are TRBV7-2 and TRBJ1-5; D remains ambiguous. Deletions cut 3 bases from V and 6 bases from J, with 12 bases between. The CDR3 has 14 residues. CDR1 SGHTA and CDR2 FQGNSA come from the germline V gene. The variable domain in full, with the rest retrieved from reference TRBV7-2 and TRBJ1-5, is GAGVSQSPSNKVTEKGKDVELRCDPISGHTALYWYRQSLGQGLEFLIYFQGNSAPDKSGLPSDRFSAERTGGSVSTLTIQRTQQEDSAVYLCASSFFDIPQPQHFGDGTRLSIL.

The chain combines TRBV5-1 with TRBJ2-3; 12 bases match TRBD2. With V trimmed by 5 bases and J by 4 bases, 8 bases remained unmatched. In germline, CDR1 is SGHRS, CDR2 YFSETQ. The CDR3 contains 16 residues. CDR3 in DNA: TGCGCCAGCAGGACCCTAGCGGGAGGGTCGGCAGATACGCAGTATTTT. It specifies CASRTLAGGSADTQYF.

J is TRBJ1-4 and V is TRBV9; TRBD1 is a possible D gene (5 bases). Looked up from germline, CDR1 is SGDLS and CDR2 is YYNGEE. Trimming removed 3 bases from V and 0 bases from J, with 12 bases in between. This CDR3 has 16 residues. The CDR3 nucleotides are TGTGCCAGCAGCGCTCAACAGGCCGCAACTAATGAAAAACTGTTTTTT. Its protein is CASSAQQAATNEKLFF.

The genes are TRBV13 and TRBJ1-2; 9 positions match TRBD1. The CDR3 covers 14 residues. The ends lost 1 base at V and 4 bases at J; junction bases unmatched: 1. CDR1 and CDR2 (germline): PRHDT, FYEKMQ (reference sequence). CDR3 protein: CASSLATGGYGYTF. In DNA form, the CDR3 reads TGTGCCAGCAGCTTAGCGACAGGGGGCTATGGCTACACCTTC. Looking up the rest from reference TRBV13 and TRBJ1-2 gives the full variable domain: AAGVIQSPRHLIKEKRETATLKCYPIPRHDTVYWYQQGPGQDPQFLISFYEKMQSDKGSIPDRFSAQQFSDYHSELNMSSLELGDSALYFCASSLATGGYGYTFGSGTRLTVV.

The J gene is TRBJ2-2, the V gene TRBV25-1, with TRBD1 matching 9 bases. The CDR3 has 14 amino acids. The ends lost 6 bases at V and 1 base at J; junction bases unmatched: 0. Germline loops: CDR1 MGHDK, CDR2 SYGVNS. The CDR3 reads CASRGQGNTGELFF. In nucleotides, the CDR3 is TGTGCCAGCAGGGGACAGGGGAACACCGGGGAGCTGTTTTTT.

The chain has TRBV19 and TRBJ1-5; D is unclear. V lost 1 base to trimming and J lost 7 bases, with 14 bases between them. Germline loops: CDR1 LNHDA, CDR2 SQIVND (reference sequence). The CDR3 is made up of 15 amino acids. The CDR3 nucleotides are TGTGCCAGTAGTATAGGAGGAGGCGGGCAGCAGCCCCAGCATTTT. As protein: CASSIGGGGQQPQHF.

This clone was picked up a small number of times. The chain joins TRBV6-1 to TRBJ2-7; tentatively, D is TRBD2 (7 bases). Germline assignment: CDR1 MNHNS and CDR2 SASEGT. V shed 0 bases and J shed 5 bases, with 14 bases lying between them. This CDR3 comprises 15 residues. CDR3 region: CASSEAVGGHNEQYF. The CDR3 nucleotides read TGTGCCAGCAGTGAAGCAGTGGGGGGGCACAACGAGCAGTACTTC.

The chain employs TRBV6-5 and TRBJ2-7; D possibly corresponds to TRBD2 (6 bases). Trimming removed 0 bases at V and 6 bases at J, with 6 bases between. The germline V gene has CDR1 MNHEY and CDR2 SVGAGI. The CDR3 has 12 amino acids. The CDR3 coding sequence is TGTGCCAGCAGTTACTCCGGGGGCGAGCAGTACTTC. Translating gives CASSYSGGEQYF.